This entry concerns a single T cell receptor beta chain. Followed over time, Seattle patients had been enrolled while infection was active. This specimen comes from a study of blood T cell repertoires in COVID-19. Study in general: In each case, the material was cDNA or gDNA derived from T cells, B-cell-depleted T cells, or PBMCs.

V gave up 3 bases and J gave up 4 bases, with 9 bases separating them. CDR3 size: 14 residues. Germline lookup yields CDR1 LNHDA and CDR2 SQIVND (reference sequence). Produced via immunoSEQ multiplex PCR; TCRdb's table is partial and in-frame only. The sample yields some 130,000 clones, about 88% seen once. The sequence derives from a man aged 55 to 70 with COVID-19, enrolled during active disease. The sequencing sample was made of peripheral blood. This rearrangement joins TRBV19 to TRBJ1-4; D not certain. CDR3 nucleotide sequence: TGTGCCAGTAGTATTGCGCTGCTTAATGAAAAACTGTTTTTT. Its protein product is CASSIALLNEKLFF.